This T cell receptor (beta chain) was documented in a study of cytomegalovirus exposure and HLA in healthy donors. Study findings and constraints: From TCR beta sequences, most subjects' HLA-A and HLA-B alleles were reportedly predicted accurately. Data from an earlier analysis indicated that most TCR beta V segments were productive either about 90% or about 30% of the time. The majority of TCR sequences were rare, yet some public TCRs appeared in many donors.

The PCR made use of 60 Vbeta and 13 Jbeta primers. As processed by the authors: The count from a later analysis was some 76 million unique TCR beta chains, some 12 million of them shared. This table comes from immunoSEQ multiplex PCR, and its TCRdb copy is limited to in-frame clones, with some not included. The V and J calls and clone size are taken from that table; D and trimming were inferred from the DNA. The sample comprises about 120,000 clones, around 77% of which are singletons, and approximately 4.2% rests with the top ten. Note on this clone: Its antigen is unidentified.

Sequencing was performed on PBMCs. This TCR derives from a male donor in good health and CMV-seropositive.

The CDR3 spells CASSEPGRANTEAFF. The CDR3 region has the DNA TGTGCCAGCAGTGAACCGGGCAGGGCGAACACTGAAGCTTTCTTT. This chain joins TRBV2 and TRBJ1-1; D might be TRBD1 (5 bases). Per the germline V gene, CDR1 is SNHLY and CDR2 is FYNNEI. V was shortened by 2 bases and J by 1 base, with 11 bases between the two germline ends. The CDR3 covers 15 residues.